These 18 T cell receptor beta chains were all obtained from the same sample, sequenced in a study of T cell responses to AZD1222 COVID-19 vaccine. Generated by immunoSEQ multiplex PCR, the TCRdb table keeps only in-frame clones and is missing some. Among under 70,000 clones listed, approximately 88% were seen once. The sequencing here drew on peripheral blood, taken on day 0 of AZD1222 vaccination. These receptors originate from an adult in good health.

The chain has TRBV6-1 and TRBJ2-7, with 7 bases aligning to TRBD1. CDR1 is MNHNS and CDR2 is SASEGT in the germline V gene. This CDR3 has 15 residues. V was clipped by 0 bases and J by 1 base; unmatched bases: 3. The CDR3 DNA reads TGTGCCAGCAGTGAAGCCCCAGGGGGATCCTACGAGCAGTACTTC. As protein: CASSEAPGGSYEQYF.

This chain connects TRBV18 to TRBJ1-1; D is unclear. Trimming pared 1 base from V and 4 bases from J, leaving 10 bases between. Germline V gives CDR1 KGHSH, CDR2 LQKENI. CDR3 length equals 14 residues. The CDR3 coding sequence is TGTGCCAGCTCACCACGGGGAGAAGGCACTGAAGCTTTCTTT. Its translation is CASSPRGEGTEAFF.

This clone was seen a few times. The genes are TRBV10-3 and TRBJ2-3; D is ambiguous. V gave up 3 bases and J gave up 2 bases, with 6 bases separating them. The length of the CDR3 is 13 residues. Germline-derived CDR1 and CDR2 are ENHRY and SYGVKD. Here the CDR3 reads CAISDLDTDTQYF. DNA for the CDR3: TGTGCCATCAGTGACTTAGACACAGATACGCAGTATTTT.

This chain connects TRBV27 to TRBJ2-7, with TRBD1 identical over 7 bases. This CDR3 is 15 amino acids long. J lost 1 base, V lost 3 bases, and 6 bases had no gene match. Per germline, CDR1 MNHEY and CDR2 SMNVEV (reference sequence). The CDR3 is CASSFRQGRSYEQYF. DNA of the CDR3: TGTGCCAGCAGTTTCCGACAGGGAAGGTCCTACGAGCAGTACTTC.

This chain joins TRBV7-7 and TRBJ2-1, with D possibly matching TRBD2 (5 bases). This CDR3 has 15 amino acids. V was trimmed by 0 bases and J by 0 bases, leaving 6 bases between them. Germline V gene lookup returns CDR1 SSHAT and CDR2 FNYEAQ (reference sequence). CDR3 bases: TGTGCCAGCAGCTTAGCTGGGAGCTCCTACAATGAGCAGTTCTTC. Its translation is CASSLAGSSYNEQFF.

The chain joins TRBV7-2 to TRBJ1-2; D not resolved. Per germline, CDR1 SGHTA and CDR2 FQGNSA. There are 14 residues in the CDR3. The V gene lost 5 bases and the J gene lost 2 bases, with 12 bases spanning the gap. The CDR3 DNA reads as TGTGCCAGCAGCCCGTTTGGAGACAACTATGGCTACACCTTC. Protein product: CASSPFGDNYGYTF. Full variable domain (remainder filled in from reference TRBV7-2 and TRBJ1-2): GAGVSQSPSNKVTEKGKDVELRCDPISGHTALYWYRQSLGQGLEFLIYFQGNSAPDKSGLPSDRFSAERTGGSVSTLTIQRTQQEDSAVYLCASSPFGDNYGYTFGSGTRLTVV.

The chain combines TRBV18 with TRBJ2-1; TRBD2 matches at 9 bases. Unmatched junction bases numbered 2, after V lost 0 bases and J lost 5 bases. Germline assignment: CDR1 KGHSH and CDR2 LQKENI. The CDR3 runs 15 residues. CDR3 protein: CASSPPAGGDNEQFF. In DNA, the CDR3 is TGTGCCAGCTCACCACCGGCGGGAGGGGACAATGAGCAGTTCTTC.

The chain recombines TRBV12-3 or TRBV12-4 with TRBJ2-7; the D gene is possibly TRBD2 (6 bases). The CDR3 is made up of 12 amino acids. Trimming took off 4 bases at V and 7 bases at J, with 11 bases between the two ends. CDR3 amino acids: CASSYGAGEQYF. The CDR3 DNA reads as TGTGCCAGCAGTTATGGGGCGGGGGAGCAGTACTTC.

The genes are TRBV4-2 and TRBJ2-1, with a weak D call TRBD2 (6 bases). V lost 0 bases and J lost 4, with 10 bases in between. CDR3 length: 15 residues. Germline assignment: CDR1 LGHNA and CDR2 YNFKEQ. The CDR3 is CASSQEPGVYNEQFF. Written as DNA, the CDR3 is TGTGCCAGCAGCCAAGAACCGGGAGTTTACAATGAGCAGTTCTTC.

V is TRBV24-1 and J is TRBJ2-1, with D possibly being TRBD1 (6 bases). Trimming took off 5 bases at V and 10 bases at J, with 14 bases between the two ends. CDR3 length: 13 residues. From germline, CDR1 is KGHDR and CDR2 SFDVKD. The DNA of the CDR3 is TGTGCCACCAGTGGGGACATCTATGGGGAGCAGTTCTTC. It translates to CATSGDIYGEQFF.

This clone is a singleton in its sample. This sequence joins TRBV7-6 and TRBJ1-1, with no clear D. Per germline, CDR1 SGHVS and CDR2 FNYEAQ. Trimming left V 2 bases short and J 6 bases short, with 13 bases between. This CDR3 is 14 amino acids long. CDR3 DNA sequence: TGTGCCAGCAGCTTATCGGGTCAACTAGCTGAAGCTTTCTTT. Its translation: CASSLSGQLAEAFF.

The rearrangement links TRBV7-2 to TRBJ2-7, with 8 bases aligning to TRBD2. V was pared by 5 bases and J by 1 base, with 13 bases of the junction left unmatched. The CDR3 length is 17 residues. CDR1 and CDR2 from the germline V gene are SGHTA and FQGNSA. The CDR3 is CASSPRRAGGSSYEQYF. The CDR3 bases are TGTGCCAGCAGCCCTAGACGGGCGGGAGGATCATCCTACGAGCAGTACTTC.

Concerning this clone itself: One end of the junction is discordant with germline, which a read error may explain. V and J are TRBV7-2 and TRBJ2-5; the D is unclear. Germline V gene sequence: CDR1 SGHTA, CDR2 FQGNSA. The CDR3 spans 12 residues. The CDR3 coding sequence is TGTGCCAGCAGCTTAGACCAGGAGACCCAGTACTTC. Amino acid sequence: CASSLDQETQYF.

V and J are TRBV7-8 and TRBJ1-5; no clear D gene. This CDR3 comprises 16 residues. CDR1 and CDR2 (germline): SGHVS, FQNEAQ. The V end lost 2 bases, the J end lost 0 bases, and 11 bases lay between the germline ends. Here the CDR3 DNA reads TGTGCCAGCAGCTTATCCGTAATCGATAGCAATCAGCCCCAGCATTTT. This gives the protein CASSLSVIDSNQPQHF.

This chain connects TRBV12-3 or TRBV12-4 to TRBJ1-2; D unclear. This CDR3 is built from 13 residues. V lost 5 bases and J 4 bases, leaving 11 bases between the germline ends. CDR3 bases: TGTGCCAGCAGTCTTCACAAGGGCTATGGCTACACCTTC. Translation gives CASSLHKGYGYTF.

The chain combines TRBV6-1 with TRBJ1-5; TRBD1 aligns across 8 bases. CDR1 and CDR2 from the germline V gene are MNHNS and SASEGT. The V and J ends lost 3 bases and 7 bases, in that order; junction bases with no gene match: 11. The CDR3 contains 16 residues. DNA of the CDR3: TGTGCCAGCAGTGATGGCCAGGGGGCGGGAAGGCAGCCCCAGCATTTT. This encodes CASSDGQGAGRQPQHF.

In DNA, the CDR3 is TGTGCCAGCAGCCGACAGGGGGCGCGGGCTTTCTTT. This codes for CASSRQGARAFF. This sequence joins TRBV7-8 and TRBJ1-1; 10 bases match TRBD1. J was trimmed by 11 bases and V by 5 bases; bases with no gene match: 5. The CDR3 spans 12 residues. Germline V gene data show CDR1 as SGHVS and CDR2 as FQNEAQ.

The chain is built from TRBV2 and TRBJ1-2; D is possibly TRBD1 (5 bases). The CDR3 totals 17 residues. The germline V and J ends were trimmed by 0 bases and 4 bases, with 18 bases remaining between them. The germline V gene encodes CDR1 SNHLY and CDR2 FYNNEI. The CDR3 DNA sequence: TGTGCCAGCAGTGAAGCGCGGGCGGCCGGGGGGATCTATGGCTACACCTTC. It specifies CASSEARAAGGIYGYTF.